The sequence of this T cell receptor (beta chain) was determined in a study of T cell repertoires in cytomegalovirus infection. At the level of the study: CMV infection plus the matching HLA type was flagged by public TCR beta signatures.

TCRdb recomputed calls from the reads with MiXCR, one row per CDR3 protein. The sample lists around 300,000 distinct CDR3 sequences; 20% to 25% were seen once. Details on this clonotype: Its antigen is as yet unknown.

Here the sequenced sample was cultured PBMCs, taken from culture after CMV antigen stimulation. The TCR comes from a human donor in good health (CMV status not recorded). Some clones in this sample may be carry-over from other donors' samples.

The CDR3: CASSRSDSPLHF. The CDR3 nucleotides are TGTGCCAGCAGCCGGTCTGATTCACCCCTCCACTTT. V gene TRBV7-9 combines with J gene TRBJ1-6; no reliable D call. Trimming shortened V by 5 bases and J by 8 bases, and 7 bases separated the two germline ends. This CDR3 has 12 residues. CDR1 is SEHNR and CDR2 is FQNEAQ in the germline V gene (reference sequence).